This T cell receptor (beta chain) was recovered during a study of OX40 agonist ivuxolimab in advanced cancers. Study-level information: Dose-escalation patients were diagnosed with hepatocellular carcinoma, melanoma, renal cell cancer or head and neck cancer. Eligibility admitted prior anti-PD-1, anti-PD-L1 or anti-CTLA-4 therapy; roughly 37% had some. Findings and limits, study-wide: Dosing at 0.1 to 3.0 mg/kg was accompanied by clonal expansion of CD4+ and CD8+ blood T cells by week 6.

Comment on this clone: Its antigen is as yet unknown.

Researchers took blood at baseline, on cycle 4 day 1, and on cycle 7 day 1. The ends were cut back, 0 bases at V and 2 bases at J, with 9 bases in the middle. The CDR3 is 14 amino acids. CDR1 is SGHKS, CDR2 YYEKEE, per germline (reference sequence). Using immunoSEQ multiplex PCR, the repertoire was profiled, and TCRdb retains in-frame clones only, with some absent. The sample holds 54,000 or so clones; nearly 80% are singletons and the top ten take 4% to 5%. Sequenced here: CD4+ or CD8+ T cells sorted from blood, sampled in a trial of the OX40 agonist ivuxolimab. This clonotype was obtained from an adult with an advanced solid tumor such as melanoma, head and neck, liver or kidney cancer. The chain is built from TRBV5-5 and TRBJ2-7; possibly TRBD2 for D (6 bases). This CDR3 is CASSLGGGTYEQYF. DNA of the CDR3: TGTGCCAGCAGCTTGGGTGGAGGGACCTACGAGCAGTACTTC.